This TCR beta chain was identified during a study of cytomegalovirus exposure and HLA in healthy donors. Study at large: From some 190 million T cells, an earlier analysis saw roughly 120 million unique TCR beta sequences.

The PCR employed 60 Vbeta primers together with 13 Jbeta primers. Using immunoSEQ multiplex PCR, the repertoire was profiled, and TCRdb retains in-frame clones only, with some absent. Seen here are 100,000 to 140,000 clones, over 75% observed once, and the top ten hold 2% to 2.5%. Regarding this clone: Antigen: not known.

Study results and limitations: When a later analysis was performed, an Asian-associated ancestry cluster reportedly had fewer N-insertions than the roughly 700-donor mean. In an earlier analysis, most TCR beta V segments were productive about 87% or about 30% of the time. It was shown in a later analysis that HLA-associated TCR beta chains were more clonally expanded than other, equally common chains.

V lost 5 bases, J lost 4 bases, and 10 bases lay in between. This CDR3 is built from 13 residues. Per the germline V gene, CDR1 is MNHEY and CDR2 is SVGAGI. This clonotype originated in a man aged 30-40 years in good health and CMV-seronegative. The chain has TRBV6-5 and TRBJ2-3, with D uncertain. Sequences were obtained from PBMCs. The CDR3 is CASSNRVSDTQYF. In DNA form, the CDR3 reads TGTGCCAGCAGTAATCGGGTATCAGATACGCAGTATTTT.